Reported below is one T cell receptor (beta chain). The antigen remains unidentified. A much larger clone lies one base from this, so it may be a read error. TCR cDNA, made by 5'RACE template switching, carried an added universal primer site and UMIs. TCRdb fed the 5' RACE reads into MiXCR, producing one record per CDR3 protein. Of approximately 69,000 distinct CDR3 sequences listed, approximately 6.2% are singletons. These data are taken from a study of T cells after yellow fever vaccination. Across the whole study: When fractions had low cell numbers, they were prepared with SMART-Seq v4 Ultra Low Input. Overall study results and limits: A weaker but faster secondary response was observed, peaking on day 5 versus 15. In post-booster samples, most primary-vaccination clones reappeared (around 95% CD4, approximately 91% CD8).

The CDR3 covers 16 residues. CDR1 is SGHTA and CDR2 is FQGTGA in the germline V gene. This clonotype was obtained from a young man who received the YFV17D yellow fever vaccine. The chain recombines TRBV7-3 with TRBJ2-3, with TRBD2 matching over 9 bases. This sample comprised CD4+ T cells sorted from PBMCs, obtained more than 13 days after the first yellow fever vaccination. The CDR3 region is CTSSLGASGDTDTQYF. CDR3 DNA sequence: TGTACCAGCAGCTTAGGTGCTAGCGGGGACACAGATACGCAGTATTTT.